Here is one T cell receptor (beta chain) with its context. The table came from immunoSEQ multiplex PCR; TCRdb's copy has only in-frame clones and leaves some out. The data hold 150,000 to 200,000 clones, with around 90% observed a single time. This sample was taken from a study of control samples from healthy donors and cancer patients. Losses at the gene ends were 1 base for V and 5 bases for J; bases not matched to a gene: 13. Germline CDR1 and CDR2: SNHLY and FYNNEI. The CDR3 has 17 amino acids. The chain carries TRBV2 and TRBJ2-5; TRBD2 matches at 7 bases. The clonotype originates from a young man in good health. The material sequenced was blood. This CDR3 reads CASSEGGYGAGSETQYF. CDR3 DNA: TGTGCCAGCAGTGAAGGGGGGTATGGAGCGGGGTCCGAGACCCAGTACTTC.